The clone carrying this T cell receptor beta chain came up a few times. As handled by the study authors: Amplification with reference gene primers provided the estimates of nucleated cell counts. The table came from immunoSEQ multiplex PCR; TCRdb's copy has only in-frame clones and leaves some out. D and trimming come from the DNA, and the V and J calls and clone size come from that table. Of more than 95,000 clones in the sample, 70% to 90% are singletons; the top ten hold 6% to 9.5%. The sample comes from a study of blood T cell repertoires in COVID-19. Overall study context: Both acute and convalescent COVID-19 samples were obtained from the United States, Italy and Spain. T cells, B-cell-depleted T cells, or PBMCs provided the cDNA or gDNA that served as material.

The receptor was derived from a man aged 70 or older who had recovered from COVID-19. Sequencing was carried out using peripheral blood.

The CDR3 DNA is TGTGCCAGCAGCAGGGCGAACTATGGCTACACCTTC. Amino acids: CASSRANYGYTF. This chain joins TRBV12-3 or TRBV12-4 and TRBJ1-2, with TRBD1 as a possible D gene (5 bases). This CDR3 has 12 residues. V was cut by 6 bases and J by 2 bases, with 7 bases left in between.